This T cell receptor beta chain appears in the sequencing data of a study of post-analysis software for immune sequencing data. Whole-study findings and limits: By F measure, samples from a shared preparation batch strongly co-clustered. The normalized Chao1 diversity of multiple sclerosis patients was significantly lower than that of controls. When patients were compared with controls, 5 or 6 TRBV segments were more frequent, TRBV5-6, TRBV5-1 and TRBV20-1 among them.

The germline V gene has CDR1 SGHTA and CDR2 FQGNSA. CDR3 length: 17 residues. With 3 bases removed from V and 0 bases from J, the gap between germline ends came to 18 bases. The authors incorporated unique molecular identifiers into the TCR beta cDNA libraries. MiXCR, run by TCRdb on the PCR reads, gives a single entry per CDR3 protein. The repertoire holds a few hundred thousand distinct CDR3 sequences, less than 40% seen once, with roughly an eighth in the top ten. As regards this clonotype: The target antigen is unknown.

This sequence originates from a girl aged 10 to 17 with multiple sclerosis. The source material was blood. The chain recombines TRBV7-2 with TRBJ2-7, with a tentative D call TRBD1 (6 bases). The CDR3 reads CASSLYLDARGSYEQYF. CDR3 DNA: TGTGCCAGCAGCTTGTACCTAGACGCCAGGGGCTCCTACGAGCAGTACTTC.